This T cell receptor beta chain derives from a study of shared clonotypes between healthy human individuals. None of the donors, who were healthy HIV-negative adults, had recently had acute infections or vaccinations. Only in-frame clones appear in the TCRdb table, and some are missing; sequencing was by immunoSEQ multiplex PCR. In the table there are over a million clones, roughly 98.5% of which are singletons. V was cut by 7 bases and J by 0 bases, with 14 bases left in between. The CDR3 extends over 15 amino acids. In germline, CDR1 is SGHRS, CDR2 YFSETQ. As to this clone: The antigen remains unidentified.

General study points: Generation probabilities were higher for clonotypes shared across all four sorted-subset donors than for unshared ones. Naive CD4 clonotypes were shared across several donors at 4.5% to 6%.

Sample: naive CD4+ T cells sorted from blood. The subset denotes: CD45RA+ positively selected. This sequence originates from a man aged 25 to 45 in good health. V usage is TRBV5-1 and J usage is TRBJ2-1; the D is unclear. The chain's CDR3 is CASRLEYSSYNEQFF. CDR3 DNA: TGCGCCAGCCGACTCGAATATAGCTCCTACAATGAGCAGTTCTTC.